A selection of T cell receptor beta chains follows, all from one sample in a study of tumor T cells in aggressive B-cell lymphoma. Here immunoSEQ multiplex PCR was the method, and the copy in TCRdb shows in-frame clones only, minus some. The sample lists approximately 3,100 clones, approximately 80% occurring once. The source material was tumor tissue. These TCRs come from an adult with diffuse large B cell lymphoma. The CDR3 runs from the conserved cysteine through the conserved F or W. D genes are given only for firm matches. The size field is filled for only some rows; it gives once, few, many or a size class.

>TRBV11-2|-|TRBJ2-3|-|17
TGTGCCAGCAGCCCGAGGGGAGCGGGTATTTCCTGGGATACGCAGTATTTT
CASSPRGAGISWDTQYF
>TRBV6-1|-|TRBJ1-5|TRBD1|14
TGTGCCAGCAGGGATCGACAGGGCAGACAGCCCCAGCATTTT
CASRDRQGRQPQHF
>TRBV27|few|TRBJ1-2|-|13
TGTGCCAGCAGTTTGGCGTACAGGGATGGCTACACCTTC
CASSLAYRDGYTF
>TRBV30|-|TRBJ2-3|TRBD2|14
TGTGCCTGGAGTGAGGGTAGCGGGGGGGATACGCAGTATTTT
CAWSEGSGGDTQYF
>TRBV9|-|TRBJ2-5|TRBD2|14
TGTGCCAGCAGCAAACTAGCGGGGGGAGAGACCCAGTACTTC
CASSKLAGGETQYF
>TRBV18|-|TRBJ2-7|TRBD1|15
TGTGCCAGCTCACCACTTGGGACAGGGGATTACGAGCAGTACTTC
CASSPLGTGDYEQYF
>TRBV5-8|-|TRBJ2-7|TRBD1|14
TGTGCCAGCAGCTCTAGACAGGGAGCCTACGAGCAGTACTTC
CASSSRQGAYEQYF
>TRBV6-6|-|TRBJ1-1|-|14
TGTGCCAGCAATCCCAGGGGAAGGGGCACTGAAGCTTTCTTT
CASNPRGRGTEAFF
>TRBV9|-|TRBJ2-5|TRBD2|15
TGTGCCAGCAGCAAACTAGCGGTGGGACAAGAGACCCAGTACTTC
CASSKLAVGQETQYF
>TRBV28|-|TRBJ2-7|TRBD2|16
TGTGCCAGCAGTTTAAGGTCGGGCGGGGGGCCCCCCGAGCAGTACTTC
CASSLRSGGGPPEQYF